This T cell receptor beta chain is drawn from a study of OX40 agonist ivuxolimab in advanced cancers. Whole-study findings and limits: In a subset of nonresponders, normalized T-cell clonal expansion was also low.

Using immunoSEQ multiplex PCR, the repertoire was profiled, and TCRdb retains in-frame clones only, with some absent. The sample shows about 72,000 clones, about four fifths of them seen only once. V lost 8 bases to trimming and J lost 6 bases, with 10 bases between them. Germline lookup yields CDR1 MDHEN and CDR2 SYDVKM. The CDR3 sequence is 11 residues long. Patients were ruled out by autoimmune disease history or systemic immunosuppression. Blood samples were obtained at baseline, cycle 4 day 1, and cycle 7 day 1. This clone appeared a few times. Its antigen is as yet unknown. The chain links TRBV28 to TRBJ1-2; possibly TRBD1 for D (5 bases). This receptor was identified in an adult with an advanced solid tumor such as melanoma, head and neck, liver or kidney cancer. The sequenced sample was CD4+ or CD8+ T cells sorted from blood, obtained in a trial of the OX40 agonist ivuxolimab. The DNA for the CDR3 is TGTGCCAGCCTAAGACAGCATGGCTACACCTTC. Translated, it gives CASLRQHGYTF.